A selection of T cell receptor beta chains follows, all from one sample in a study of blood T cell repertoires in COVID-19. Profiling relied on immunoSEQ multiplex PCR, and the TCRdb table lists in-frame clones only, not all of them. The sample contains 110,000 to 150,000 clones, 87% of which appear only once. Material: peripheral blood. These receptors all stem from a woman in her thirties or forties with acute or convalescent COVID-19. Both conserved end residues are part of each CDR3. A D gene is named only where the DNA matches it firmly. Not all rows give a size; the values are once, few, many and, for expanded clones, a class.

J,D,V,size,CDR3,DNA
TRBJ1-1,NA,TRBV6-5,once,CASSFLTGLEAFF,TGTGCCAGCAGTTTCTTGACAGGCCTGGAAGCTTTCTTT
TRBJ1-6,TRBD1,TRBV3-1/TRBV3-2,NA,CASSQEGQGVLSSYNSPLHF,TGTGCCAGCAGTCAAGAAGGACAGGGGGTACTGAGCTCCTATAATTCACCCCTCCACTTT
TRBJ1-5,TRBD1,TRBV28,NA,CASSLTRTGINQPQHF,TGTGCCAGCAGTCTGACCCGGACAGGGATCAATCAGCCCCAGCATTTT
TRBJ2-1,TRBD1,TRBV9,NA,CASSPGQGVGEQFF,TGTGCCAGCAGCCCAGGACAGGGGGTGGGCGAGCAGTTCTTC
TRBJ1-5,NA,TRBV20-1,NA,CSASPDWEGSNQPQHF,TGCAGTGCTAGTCCGGACTGGGAGGGGAGCAATCAGCCCCAGCATTTT
TRBJ2-5,NA,TRBV9,once,CASSRELGNPTQYF,TGTGCCAGCAGCCGGGAACTAGGGAATCCGACCCAGTACTTC
TRBJ2-7,NA,TRBV7-9,NA,CASSLPAYEQYF,TGTGCCAGCAGCTTACCCGCCTACGAGCAGTACTTC
TRBJ1-2,NA,TRBV9,once,CASSVEPRGASNYGYTF,TGTGCCAGCAGCGTAGAGCCACGGGGGGCATCAAACTATGGCTACACCTTC
TRBJ1-2,TRBD1,TRBV27,once,CASRWTGVDGYTF,TGTGCCAGCCGATGGACAGGGGTTGATGGCTACACCTTC
TRBJ1-6,NA,TRBV14,NA,CASSQGWASPNSPLHF,TGTGCCAGCAGCCAAGGGTGGGCCAGCCCTAATTCACCCCTCCACTTT
TRBJ1-1,NA,TRBV28,NA,CASSSRGNGEAFF,TGTGCCAGCAGTTCGAGGGGGAACGGTGAAGCTTTCTTT
TRBJ2-3,TRBD2,TRBV3-1/TRBV3-2,NA,CASSQRSESLTSDF,TGTGCCAGCAGCCAAAGATCGGAGAGCCTGACTAGCGATTTT
TRBJ2-7,TRBD2,TRBV7-3,NA,CASSHRLAGDGEQYF,TGTGCCAGCAGCCACCGACTAGCGGGGGATGGCGAGCAGTACTTC
TRBJ2-2,NA,TRBV19,NA,CASSIDYRGELFF,TGTGCCAGTAGTATAGACTACCGGGGGGAGCTGTTTTTT
TRBJ2-1,NA,TRBV20-1,NA,CSASGERVYNEQFF,TGCAGTGCTAGTGGGGAGAGGGTCTACAATGAGCAGTTCTTC
TRBJ2-1,TRBD1,TRBV27,NA,CASSLGQGAYNEQFF,TGTGCCAGCAGTTTAGGACAGGGGGCCTACAATGAGCAGTTCTTC
TRBJ2-7,TRBD2,TRBV5-1,NA,CASSSRAGGPNEQYF,TGCGCCAGCAGCTCCAGAGCGGGAGGGCCGAACGAGCAGTACTTC
TRBJ2-3,TRBD2,TRBV2,NA,CASSDWSVASGSFSTDTQYF,TGTGCCAGCAGTGACTGGTCGGTGGCTAGCGGGAGTTTTAGCACAGATACGCAGTATTTT
TRBJ1-2,TRBD1,TRBV18,NA,CASSPPGQGGGYTF,TGTGCCAGCTCACCACCGGGACAGGGCGGCGGCTACACCTTC
TRBJ2-3,TRBD2,TRBV30,NA,CALGSPPTSGSTDTQYF,TGTGCCTTAGGTTCACCCCCGACTAGCGGTAGCACAGATACGCAGTATTTT
TRBJ1-4,NA,TRBV7-9,once,CASSFRGEKLFF,TGTGCCAGCAGCTTCCGAGGTGAAAAACTGTTTTTT
TRBJ1-1,NA,TRBV7-2,once,CASSFYRENAFF,TGTGCCAGCAGCTTCTACCGGGAGAACGCTTTCTTT
TRBJ1-6,NA,TRBV7-9,NA,CASSSTANSPLHF,TGTGCCAGCAGCTCGACAGCTAATTCACCCCTCCACTTT
TRBJ1-4,NA,TRBV4-1,NA,CASSQTKGRPSVEKLFF,TGCGCCAGCAGCCAAACCAAGGGGAGACCTAGCGTTGAAAAACTGTTTTTT
TRBJ1-1,NA,TRBV4-2,NA,CASSQGLVNTEAFF,TGTGCCAGCAGCCAAGGATTAGTTAACACTGAAGCTTTCTTT
TRBJ1-5,TRBD1,TRBV2,NA,CASSATGGSQPQHF,TGTGCCAGCAGTGCGACAGGGGGTAGTCAGCCCCAGCATTTT
TRBJ2-7,TRBD2,TRBV13,NA,CASRLAGASYEQYF,TGTGCCAGCAGGTTAGCGGGAGCTTCCTACGAGCAGTACTTC
TRBJ1-2,TRBD1,TRBV7-9,once,CASSQGTGVHGYTF,TGTGCCAGCAGCCAAGGGACAGGGGTTCATGGCTACACCTTC
TRBJ2-7,NA,TRBV7-2,NA,CASRPRLASYYEQYF,TGTGCCAGCAGGCCCCGCTTAGCCTCTTACTACGAGCAGTACTTC
TRBJ1-6,NA,TRBV14,few,CASSQDPNRPNSPLHF,TGTGCCAGCAGCCAAGATCCCAACAGACCTAATTCACCCCTCCACTTT
TRBJ2-3,TRBD2,TRBV13,once,CASSPGGALSDTQYF,TGTGCCAGCAGCCCGGGGGGGGCCTTGTCAGATACGCAGTATTTT
TRBJ2-7,NA,TRBV7-2,NA,CASSLIGRTYEQYF,TGTGCCAGCAGCTTAATTGGCAGGACCTACGAGCAGTACTTC
TRBJ2-7,NA,TRBV5-4,NA,CASSLRGKNYEQYF,TGTGCCAGCAGCTTGCGGGGGAAAAACTACGAGCAGTACTTC
TRBJ2-1,NA,TRBV19,NA,CASSIGRENEQFF,TGTGCCAGTAGTATAGGCAGGGAAAATGAGCAGTTCTTC
TRBJ2-2,TRBD2,TRBV18,NA,CASSPRAGGVRGTGELFF,TGTGCCAGCTCACCACGAGCCGGGGGGGTCCGTGGCACCGGGGAGCTGTTTTTT
TRBJ1-1,NA,TRBV4-1,NA,CASSQEGGGWLAFF,TGCGCCAGCAGCCAAGAAGGGGGGGGCTGGCTGGCTTTCTTT
TRBJ2-7,NA,TRBV7-2,NA,CASSLAHSYRGEQYF,TGTGCCAGCAGCTTAGCGCACAGTTATAGGGGCGAGCAGTACTTC
TRBJ2-7,NA,TRBV12-3/TRBV12-4,once,CASSGQGYEQYF,TGTGCCAGCAGTGGTCAGGGCTACGAGCAGTACTTC
TRBJ1-2,NA,TRBV19,NA,CASSVGLKYFKDYGYTF,TGTGCCAGTAGTGTGGGACTAAAGTATTTTAAGGACTATGGCTACACCTTC
TRBJ2-5,TRBD1,TRBV19,NA,CASMKQGYQETQYF,TGTGCCAGTATGAAACAGGGGTACCAAGAGACCCAGTACTTC
TRBJ1-5,NA,TRBV5-8,NA,CASSKGLVVAQPQHF,TGTGCCAGCAGCAAAGGACTGGTAGTGGCTCAGCCCCAGCATTTT
TRBJ1-1,NA,TRBV4-1,NA,CASSQIEGNTEAFF,TGCGCCAGCAGCCAAATAGAGGGGAACACTGAAGCTTTCTTT
TRBJ2-5,TRBD1,TRBV6-5,NA,CASSLASTGGTQYF,TGTGCCAGCAGTTTGGCCTCGACAGGGGGTACCCAGTACTTC
TRBJ2-7,NA,TRBV3-1/TRBV3-2,once,CASSQESWAEQYF,TGTGCCAGCAGCCAAGAAAGCTGGGCCGAGCAGTACTTC
TRBJ1-2,TRBD1,TRBV5-6,NA,CASSPGTGGKYGYTF,TGTGCCAGCAGCCCAGGGACAGGGGGTAAATATGGCTACACCTTC
TRBJ1-6,NA,TRBV5-6,NA,CASSLGQISSYNSPLHF,TGTGCCAGCAGCTTGGGACAGATAAGCTCCTATAATTCACCCCTCCACTTT
TRBJ1-2,NA,TRBV7-9,NA,CASSLDGGRIGYTF,TGTGCCAGCAGCTTAGACGGGGGGCGAATTGGCTACACCTTC
TRBJ2-7,TRBD2,TRBV3-1/TRBV3-2,NA,CASSQQAGVSEQYF,TGTGCCAGCAGCCAACAAGCGGGGGTTTCGGAGCAGTACTTC
TRBJ1-5,NA,TRBV28,NA,CASMGNRQAGWNQPQHF,TGTGCCAGCATGGGTAATAGACAGGCAGGTTGGAATCAGCCCCAGCATTTT
TRBJ2-3,NA,TRBV19,NA,CASSQAGSTDTQYF,TGTGCCAGTAGTCAAGCGGGTAGCACAGATACGCAGTATTTT
TRBJ2-7,TRBD1,TRBV20-1,NA,CSASPRGTYEQYF,TGCAGTGCTAGTCCCAGGGGGACCTACGAGCAGTACTTC
TRBJ1-4,NA,TRBV10-3,NA,CAISDPTEANEKLFF,TGTGCCATCAGTGACCCGACAGAGGCTAATGAAAAACTGTTTTTT
TRBJ1-1,NA,TRBV7-2,once,CASSFFRETEAFF,TGTGCCAGCAGCTTCTTCAGGGAAACTGAAGCTTTCTTT